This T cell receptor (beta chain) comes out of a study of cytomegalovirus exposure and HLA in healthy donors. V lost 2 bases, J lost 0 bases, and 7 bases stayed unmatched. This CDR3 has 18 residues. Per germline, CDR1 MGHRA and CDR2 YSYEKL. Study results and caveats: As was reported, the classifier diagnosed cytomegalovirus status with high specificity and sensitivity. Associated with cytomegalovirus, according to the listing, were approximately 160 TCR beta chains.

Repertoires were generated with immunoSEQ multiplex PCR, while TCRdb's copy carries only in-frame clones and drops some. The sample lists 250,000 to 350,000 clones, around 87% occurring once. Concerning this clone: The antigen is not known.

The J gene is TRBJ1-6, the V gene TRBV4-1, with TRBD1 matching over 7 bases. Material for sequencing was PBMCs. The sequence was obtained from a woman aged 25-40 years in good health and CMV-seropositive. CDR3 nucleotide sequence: TGCGCCAGCAGCCAAACCACAGGGGCGAGCTCCTATAATTCACCCCTCCACTTT. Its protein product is CASSQTTGASSYNSPLHF.